Shown below are 14 T cell receptor beta chains from a single sample sequenced in a study of cytomegalovirus exposure and HLA in healthy donors. Researchers ran the PCR with 60 Vbeta and 13 Jbeta primers. The method was immunoSEQ multiplex PCR; TCRdb's version includes in-frame clones alone and lacks a portion of them. Among 100,000 to 150,000 clones, 70% to 80% were seen once, and the ten largest hold roughly 3.1%. The sample comprised PBMCs. The receptors stem from a man aged 25 to 45 in good health and CMV-seronegative.

In this sample, this clone turned up once. The chain couples TRBV7-8 to TRBJ2-2; D unresolved. Between the trimmed V and J ends, which lost 10 bases and 6 bases, there was a span of 6 bases. The germline CDR1 and CDR2 sequences are SGHVS and FQNEAQ. The CDR3 is 10 amino acids. CDR3 nucleotide sequence: TGTGCCATCTCTCCCGGGGAGCTGTTTTTT. Its protein product is CAISPGELFF.

This clone was seen only a few times. The chain is built from TRBV5-1 and TRBJ1-1; possible D gene TRBD1, 6 bases. The germline V gene has CDR1 SGHRS and CDR2 YFSETQ. The CDR3 runs to 15 residues. Trimming stripped 4 bases from V and 3 bases from J, with 16 bases between. The CDR3 DNA reads as TGCGCCAGCAGCCTCGTTGGGGGCCACGACACTGAAGCTTTCTTT. Protein sequence: CASSLVGGHDTEAFF.

This clone appeared once. The V gene is TRBV10-2, the J gene TRBJ2-1; 9 nucleotides match TRBD2. The CDR3 is made up of 14 amino acids. The ends lost 7 bases at V and 5 bases at J; junction bases unmatched: 6. CDR1 and CDR2 (germline): WSHSY, SAAADI. The CDR3 loop reads CASTISGGHNEQFF. In DNA, the CDR3 is TGCGCCAGCACGATTAGCGGGGGTCACAATGAGCAGTTCTTC.

The V call is TRBV11-3, the J call TRBJ2-7; TRBD1 is a possible D gene (7 bases). Per germline, CDR1 SGHNT and CDR2 YENEEA. The V end was cut by 5 bases, the J end by 5 bases, with 19 bases between. The CDR3 runs 15 residues. The CDR3 loop is CASSPYGQGGDEQYF. The CDR3 region has the DNA TGTGCCAGCAGCCCCTATGGCCAGGGGGGCGACGAGCAGTACTTC. Using reference TRBV11-3 and TRBJ2-7 for the parts outside the CDR3, the full variable domain is EAGVVQSPRYKIIEKKQPVAFWCNPISGHNTLYWYLQNLGQGPELLIRYENEEAVDDSQLPKDRFSAERLKGVDSTLKIQPAELGDSAVYLCASSPYGQGGDEQYFGPGTRLTVT.

The CDR3 bases are TGTGCCAGCAGCGGAGCACAGGGGGCCTACGAGCAGTACTTC. Translating gives CASSGAQGAYEQYF. The chain carries TRBV9 and TRBJ2-7; the match to TRBD1 covers 8 bases. V gave up 3 bases and J gave up 2 bases; unmatched junction bases: 4. CDR3 length: 14 residues. From germline, CDR1 is SGDLS and CDR2 YYNGEE.

This chain uses TRBV5-1 with TRBJ1-1, with D maybe TRBD1 (6 bases). The CDR3 spans 14 residues. From germline, CDR1 is SGHRS and CDR2 YFSETQ. Trimming pared 4 bases from V and 0 bases from J, leaving 10 bases between. The CDR3 DNA sequence: TGCGCCAGCAGCCCCGGGACAATGAACACTGAAGCTTTCTTT. This translates into CASSPGTMNTEAFF.

The chain carries TRBV5-6 and TRBJ1-1; the D gene is possibly TRBD1 (6 bases). Germline loops: CDR1 SGHDT, CDR2 YYEEEE. This CDR3 contains 18 residues. The V gene lost 2 bases and the J gene lost 3 bases, with 23 bases spanning the gap. The CDR3 sequence: CASSFYRGTGNRYTEAFF. The CDR3 DNA reads as TGTGCCAGCAGCTTTTATCGGGGAACAGGGAATCGTTACACTGAAGCTTTCTTT. Complete variable domain (other parts from reference TRBV5-6 and TRBJ1-1): DAGVTQSPTHLIKTRGQQVTLRCSPKSGHDTVSWYQQALGQGPQFIFQYYEEEERQRGNFPDRFSGHQFPNYSSELNVNALLLGDSALYLCASSFYRGTGNRYTEAFFGQGTRLTVV.

The chain recombines TRBV7-9 with TRBJ1-5, with TRBD1 matching 11 bases. V lost 5 bases, J lost 5 bases, and 5 bases stayed unmatched. CDR3 length: 15 amino acids. Looked up from germline, CDR1 is SEHNR and CDR2 is FQNEAQ (reference sequence). In nucleotides, the CDR3 is TGTGCCAGCAGCCCCGGACAGGGGGCGGATCAGCCCCAGCATTTT. Translation: CASSPGQGADQPQHF.

This chain connects TRBV27 to TRBJ1-5; possible D gene TRBD1, 5 bases. The CDR3 runs to 16 residues. The germline V gene has CDR1 MNHEY and CDR2 SMNVEV (reference sequence). The germline V and J ends were trimmed by 2 bases and 2 bases, with 13 bases remaining between them. The CDR3 nucleotides read TGTGCCAGCAGTTTAGTAGGGGCCGATGGCAATCAGCCCCAGCATTTT. Its protein is CASSLVGADGNQPQHF.

This clone has just one count. The chain links TRBV18 to TRBJ1-5; D is possibly TRBD1 (5 bases). The V and J ends lost 3 bases and 3 bases respectively, with 9 bases between them. In germline, CDR1 is KGHSH, CDR2 LQKENI. The CDR3 has 14 amino acids. DNA for the CDR3: TGTGCCAGCTCACCCACCAGGGACAATCAGCCCCAGCATTTT. This translates into CASSPTRDNQPQHF.

The gene calls are TRBV4-1 and TRBJ2-3; D perhaps matches TRBD1 (6 bases). Germline CDR1 is MGHRA and CDR2 is YSYEKL. This CDR3 has 11 residues. V shed 2 bases and J shed 9 bases, with 6 bases lying between them. Here the CDR3 DNA reads TGCGCCAGCAGCCAACAGGGGACGCAGTATTTT. Translation gives CASSQQGTQYF.

V gene TRBV7-6 combines with J gene TRBJ1-1, with TRBD1 identical over 9 bases. Germline V lookup: CDR1 SGHVS, CDR2 FNYEAQ. J gave up 2 bases and V 5 bases, and 6 bases lay outside the gene matches. The CDR3 is made up of 15 amino acids. This CDR3 reads CASSPRQGGNTEAFF. CDR3 coding DNA: TGTGCCAGCAGCCCTAGACAGGGGGGAAACACTGAAGCTTTCTTT.

The rearrangement links TRBV5-8 to TRBJ2-2; D is unclear. CDR1 and CDR2 (germline): SGHTS, YDEGEE. Between the trimmed V and J ends, which lost 5 bases and 4 bases, there was a span of 15 bases. CDR3 length equals 15 residues. The CDR3 region has the DNA TGTGCCAGCAGGCCGGTGGCGCGAGGCACCGGGGAGCTGTTTTTT. Residues: CASRPVARGTGELFF.

This clone was observed a few times. The V call is TRBV5-1, the J call TRBJ2-5; the match to TRBD2 covers 16 bases. J gave up 4 bases and V 3 bases, and 6 bases lay outside the gene matches. Germline V CDR1 and CDR2: SGHRS, YFSETQ. This CDR3 comprises 17 residues. This CDR3 is CASSSYGTSGGAETQYF. Written as DNA, the CDR3 is TGCGCCAGCAGCTCATACGGGACTAGCGGGGGGGCAGAGACCCAGTACTTC.